These T cell receptor beta chains were read from a single sample in a study of T cell responses to AZD1222 COVID-19 vaccine. Data came from immunoSEQ multiplex PCR; TCRdb stores just in-frame clones and leaves some out. Altogether 110,000 to 150,000 clones are present, 80% to 90% being singletons, with the ten largest covering roughly 7.3%. The sequences come from peripheral blood, collected on day 0 of AZD1222 vaccination. Receptors originate from an adult in good health. CDR3s include the opening cysteine and the closing phenylalanine or tryptophan. Each record gives: V gene, CDR3 protein.

V gene: TRBV27; CDR3 protein: CASRWTGASPLHF
V gene: TRBV6-5; CDR3 protein: CASSYSGSSNQPQHF
V gene: TRBV27; CDR3 protein: CASSTFPGSVEQYF
V gene: TRBV7-2; CDR3 protein: CASTQSIQETQYF
V gene: TRBV30; CDR3 protein: CAWNRNNHEQYF
V gene: TRBV4-1; CDR3 protein: CASSQSRGHSYNEQFF
V gene: TRBV5-4; CDR3 protein: CASSLAGVLETQYF
V gene: TRBV12-3/TRBV12-4; CDR3 protein: CASSQGRGQPQHF
V gene: TRBV5-1; CDR3 protein: CASSLVGGSNTGELFF
V gene: TRBV3-1/TRBV3-2; CDR3 protein: CASSHDIVSPLHF
V gene: TRBV5-1; CDR3 protein: CASRVGVGQTEAFF
V gene: TRBV5-1; CDR3 protein: CASSSTAYSGNTIYF
V gene: TRBV13; CDR3 protein: CASSLAGGPLEQFF
V gene: TRBV6-1; CDR3 protein: CASSEKEGWRETQYF
V gene: TRBV12-3/TRBV12-4; CDR3 protein: CASSPLGRGEQFF
V gene: TRBV14; CDR3 protein: CASSQGTAISPLHF
V gene: TRBV6-5; CDR3 protein: CASSRDSYTEAFF
V gene: TRBV19; CDR3 protein: CASSILEGAKPGYTF
V gene: TRBV19; CDR3 protein: CASSSRGTALGQPQHF
V gene: TRBV15; CDR3 protein: CATSRDLNGGAGADTQYF
V gene: TRBV19; CDR3 protein: CASIPTGRYYGYTF
V gene: TRBV6-5; CDR3 protein: CAQGEGVGTEAFF
V gene: TRBV28; CDR3 protein: CASSPSRDSSYNSPLHF
V gene: TRBV3-1/TRBV3-2; CDR3 protein: CASSPARVFTEAFF
V gene: TRBV11-2; CDR3 protein: CASSLPTGQIDGYTF
V gene: TRBV4-2; CDR3 protein: CASSRLAANNEQFF
V gene: TRBV5-6; CDR3 protein: CASSWGVGAGNIQYF
V gene: TRBV11-1; CDR3 protein: CASRPGPTGGGYGYTF
V gene: TRBV10-1; CDR3 protein: CASSEGTGGTSYEQYF
V gene: TRBV11-2; CDR3 protein: CASTRGRGSSYNEQFF
V gene: TRBV3-1/TRBV3-2; CDR3 protein: CASSPTIRPPNEKLFF
V gene: TRBV15; CDR3 protein: CATQRLNTDTQYF
V gene: TRBV6-5; CDR3 protein: CGGGQYNEQFF
V gene: TRBV25-1; CDR3 protein: CASSEPGDIYSNQPQHF
V gene: TRBV7-8; CDR3 protein: CASSFGVVFTTDTQYF
V gene: TRBV7-6; CDR3 protein: CASSPLAGANTGELFF
V gene: TRBV27; CDR3 protein: CASSPVDKAYEQYF
V gene: TRBV21-1; CDR3 protein: CASSNRARQIGTQYF
V gene: TRBV9; CDR3 protein: CASSRTGKAQETQYF
V gene: TRBV5-4; CDR3 protein: CASSLEGLRPGELFF
V gene: TRBV30; CDR3 protein: CAWSYLTGQETQYF
V gene: TRBV7-8; CDR3 protein: CASSVGGVREKLFF
V gene: TRBV6-6; CDR3 protein: CASSFSFDTQYF
V gene: TRBV5-1; CDR3 protein: CASSLGQGWDYTF
V gene: TRBV2; CDR3 protein: CASSGGAGTTDTQYF
V gene: TRBV27; CDR3 protein: CASSRTRQHEAFF
V gene: TRBV14; CDR3 protein: CASSTGTTSYNEQFF
V gene: TRBV5-4; CDR3 protein: CASSLRALAGVDTQYF
V gene: TRBV10-3; CDR3 protein: CAISAEEGAYTEAFF
V gene: TRBV13; CDR3 protein: CASLDGGGNEQFF
V gene: TRBV5-1; CDR3 protein: CASSTGATGELFF
V gene: TRBV5-1; CDR3 protein: CASRKDSHQETQYF
V gene: TRBV3-1/TRBV3-2; CDR3 protein: CASSQGEAGYTF